Below are 20 T cell receptor beta chains sequenced from a single sample in a study of CD4+ T cells in melanoma. The protocol was immunoSEQ multiplex PCR, while the TCRdb copy is restricted to in-frame clones and leaves out a portion. The sample contains more than 90,000 clones, 80% to 95% of which appear only once. Sequenced sample: peripheral blood. These receptors all come from a human donor with melanoma.

The rearrangement uses TRBV5-8 and TRBJ1-1; tentatively, D is TRBD1 (6 bases). The CDR3 is 15 residues long. Trimming left V 3 bases short and J 2 bases short, with 14 bases between. CDR1 is SGHTS, CDR2 YDEGEE, per germline. CDR3 bases: TGTGCCAGCAGCTACCGGACAGTGATCAACACTGAAGCTTTCTTT. This codes for CASSYRTVINTEAFF.

V gene TRBV19 combines with J gene TRBJ2-2; D call uncertain. The V gene's germline CDR1 is LNHDA and CDR2 SQIVND (reference sequence). The length of the CDR3 is 14 residues. The V and J ends lost 3 bases and 8 bases respectively, with 13 bases between them. Here the CDR3 DNA reads TGTGCCAGTAGTATCGCCGGACCTGGTGGGGAGCTGTTTTTT. Translation gives CASSIAGPGGELFF.

This sequence joins TRBV28 and TRBJ2-1; D perhaps matches TRBD2 (5 bases). Trimming took off 8 bases at V and 6 bases at J, with 20 bases between the two ends. The germline gives CDR1 MDHEN, CDR2 SYDVKM. This CDR3 is built from 15 residues. CDR3 protein: CASLPGGSAGNEQFF. The CDR3 DNA follows: TGTGCCAGCCTCCCTGGAGGTAGTGCGGGCAATGAGCAGTTCTTC.

CDR3 nucleotide sequence: TGTGCCTGGAGTCTGGGCAACTCTGGAAACACCATATATTTT. Translating gives CAWSLGNSGNTIYF. The chain employs TRBV30 and TRBJ1-3, with unresolved D. This CDR3 comprises 14 residues. Trimming removed 2 bases at V and 0 bases at J, with 8 bases between. Germline-derived CDR1 and CDR2 are GTSNPN and SVGIG (reference sequence). The full variable domain, its missing parts supplied by reference TRBV30 and TRBJ1-3, is SQTIHQWPATLVQPVGSPLSLECTVEGTSNPNLYWYRQAAGRGLQLLFYSVGIGQISSEVPQNLSASRPQDRQFILSSKKLLLSDSGFYLCAWSLGNSGNTIYFGEGSWLTVV.

This clone was observed once. This chain uses TRBV19 with TRBJ1-1, with TRBD1 matching over 8 bases. In germline, CDR1 is LNHDA, CDR2 SQIVND (reference sequence). This CDR3 contains 14 residues. Trimming at V came to 3 bases and at J to 2 bases, leaving 2 bases not matched to a gene. Here the CDR3 DNA reads TGTGCCAGTAGTATGGACAGGGTTAACACTGAAGCTTTCTTT. It yields the protein CASSMDRVNTEAFF.

The V call is TRBV28, the J call TRBJ2-5; D is unclear. Germline CDR1 MDHEN, CDR2 SYDVKM. V lost 5 bases, J lost 5 bases, and 15 bases lay in between. This CDR3 has 14 amino acids. CDR3 nucleotide sequence: TGTGCCAGCAGTCCTTATGGAGCGACGGAGACCCAGTACTTC. It codes for CASSPYGATETQYF.

The gene calls are TRBV18 and TRBJ1-4; D is ambiguous. Between the trimmed V and J ends, which lost 2 bases and 10 bases, there was a span of 11 bases. CDR1 is KGHSH, CDR2 LQKENI, per germline. There are 13 residues in the CDR3. For the CDR3, the DNA is TGTGCCAGCTCACCAAACGACGTGGGAAAACTGTTTTTT. It yields the protein CASSPNDVGKLFF.

The chain carries TRBV7-9 and TRBJ2-7; 14 bases agree with TRBD2. The germline V gene encodes CDR1 SEHNR and CDR2 FQNEAQ (reference sequence). The CDR3 contains 14 residues. V dropped 3 bases and J dropped 5; count of bases not matched to a gene: 0. This CDR3 is CASSLGLAGDEQYF. The CDR3 DNA is TGTGCCAGCAGCTTGGGACTAGCGGGAGACGAGCAGTACTTC.

The rearrangement joins TRBV28 to TRBJ2-7; the D gene is possibly TRBD1 (7 bases). Germline V CDR1 and CDR2: MDHEN, SYDVKM. The V and J ends lost 6 bases and 0 bases respectively, with 15 bases between them. This CDR3 is built from 15 residues. CDR3 in DNA: TGTGCCAGCAGAACAGGGGAGGCCAGCTCCTACGAGCAGTACTTC. Protein product: CASRTGEASSYEQYF.

The rearrangement uses TRBV6-1 and TRBJ1-5, with D possibly matching TRBD1 (6 bases). CDR3 length: 16 amino acids. Germline CDR1 is MNHNS and CDR2 is SASEGT. With 0 bases removed from V and 6 bases from J, the gap between germline ends came to 15 bases. The DNA for the CDR3 is TGTGCCAGCAGTGAAGCAAACAGGGATTTCTCTCAGCCCCAGCATTTT. Encoded protein: CASSEANRDFSQPQHF.

This sequence joins TRBV5-1 and TRBJ2-7; D not certain. The V end was cut by 0 bases, the J end by 5 bases, with 3 bases between. This CDR3 is 11 amino acids long. Per germline, CDR1 SGHRS and CDR2 YFSETQ. The CDR3 DNA reads as TGCGCCAGCAGCTTGGGTAACGAGCAGTACTTC. Its translation is CASSLGNEQYF.

The chain combines TRBV10-3 with TRBJ2-3, with D perhaps matching TRBD2 (5 bases). Trimming pared 6 bases from V and 5 bases from J, leaving 21 bases between. The CDR3 is made up of 16 amino acids. Germline CDR1 is ENHRY and CDR2 is SYGVKD. The CDR3 region has the DNA TGTGCCATCAGCGACCCCCCTTCTACAGAGGGAGATACGCAGTATTTT. Protein product: CAISDPPSTEGDTQYF.

The chain recombines TRBV19 with TRBJ2-2; tentatively, D is TRBD1 or TRBD2 (5 bases each). CDR3 length equals 15 residues. V gave up 2 bases and J gave up 4 bases, with 11 bases separating them. Germline-derived CDR1 and CDR2 are LNHDA and SQIVND (reference sequence). CDR3 loop: CASSIRGYSTGELFF. In nucleotides, the CDR3 is TGTGCCAGTAGTATACGGGGCTATTCCACCGGGGAGCTGTTTTTT.

This chain joins TRBV28 and TRBJ2-3; 8 nucleotides match TRBD2. Looked up from germline, CDR1 is MDHEN and CDR2 is SYDVKM. The CDR3 totals 14 residues. With 7 bases clipped from V and 2 bases from J, the junction kept 5 bases outside the gene matches. The CDR3 protein is CASIGGGSTDTQYF. CDR3 bases: TGTGCCAGCATAGGCGGGGGGTCCACAGATACGCAGTATTTT. Full variable domain (rest looked up from reference TRBV28 and TRBJ2-3): DVKVTQSSRYLVKRTGEKVFLECVQDMDHENMFWYRQDPGLGLRLIYFSYDVKMKEKGDIPEGYSVSREKKERFSLILESASTNQTSMYLCASIGGGSTDTQYFGPGTRLTVL.

V gene TRBV27 combines with J gene TRBJ1-6, with D unclear. CDR3 length: 15 residues. Germline V lookup: CDR1 MNHEY, CDR2 SMNVEV (reference sequence). V lost 8 bases and J 10 bases, leaving 21 bases between the germline ends. CDR3 in amino acids: CASGPDTHLESPLHF. The CDR3 DNA sequence: TGTGCCAGCGGACCTGATACACACCTAGAATCACCCCTCCACTTT.

This clone has just a few counts. The chain carries TRBV2 and TRBJ1-2; D gene uncertain. Germline CDR1 is SNHLY and CDR2 is FYNNEI. Deletions cut 6 bases from V and 2 bases from J, with 10 bases between. The CDR3 spans 13 residues. The CDR3 sequence is CASRRVRNYGYTF. As DNA, the CDR3 is TGTGCCAGCAGGAGGGTGCGGAACTATGGCTACACCTTC.

This chain connects TRBV19 to TRBJ2-7; 7 nucleotides agree with TRBD1. The CDR3 consists of 13 residues. The junction had 2 bases not matched to a gene; V was cut back by 5 bases and J by 1 base. Germline V gene sequence: CDR1 LNHDA, CDR2 SQIVND (reference sequence). The CDR3 DNA reads TGTGCCAGTAGTCCGACAGGGTCCTACGAGCAGTACTTC. This codes for CASSPTGSYEQYF.

The chain has TRBV7-9 and TRBJ2-3; maybe TRBD1 (5 bases). Trimming pared 2 bases from V and 11 bases from J, leaving 14 bases between. Germline V gene data show CDR1 as SEHNR and CDR2 as FQNEAQ (reference sequence). The CDR3 has 13 residues. CDR3 sequence: CASSLNLDTRQYF. The DNA of the CDR3 is TGTGCCAGCAGCTTAAATTTGGACACCCGGCAGTATTTT.

The chain links TRBV30 to TRBJ1-4; tentative D call: TRBD1 (5 bases). V was shortened by 7 bases and J by 8 bases, with 11 bases between the two germline ends. The length of the CDR3 is 11 residues. Germline V gene sequence: CDR1 GTSNPN, CDR2 SVGIG (reference sequence). The CDR3 DNA sequence: TGTGCCTCGGGGCGGGCGGAAAAACTGTTTTTT. It specifies CASGRAEKLFF.

This clone was observed once. J is TRBJ2-7 and V is TRBV7-9, with D tentatively TRBD1 (5 bases). Trimming removed 7 bases from V and 3 bases from J, with 19 bases in between. The CDR3 runs to 15 residues. Germline loops: CDR1 SEHNR, CDR2 FQNEAQ (reference sequence). The CDR3 is CASTEAGLTYYEQYF. In nucleotides, the CDR3 is TGTGCCAGCACTGAAGCAGGGCTAACGTACTACGAGCAGTACTTC. The full variable domain, its missing parts supplied by reference TRBV7-9 and TRBJ2-7, is DTGVSQNPRHKITKRGQNVTFRCDPISEHNRLYWYRQTLGQGPEFLTYFQNEAQLEKSRLLSDRFSAERPKGSFSTLEIQRTEQGDSAMYLCASTEAGLTYYEQYFGPGTRLTVT.